The present entry profiles one TCR beta chain with its context. The entry originates in a study of control samples from healthy donors and cancer patients. Libraries were prepared by immunoSEQ multiplex PCR; TCRdb keeps only in-frame clonotypes and omits some of them. This table has some 210,000 clones, roughly nine tenths appearing once. Germline CDR1 LNHDA, CDR2 SQIVND (reference sequence). The CDR3 runs to 13 residues. Trimming stripped 3 bases from V and 0 bases from J, with 3 bases between. The receptor was derived from a man aged 25 to 40 in good health. The gene calls are TRBV19 and TRBJ2-1; D gene ambiguous. The sample was blood. CDR3 region: CASSISSYNEQFF. As DNA, the CDR3 is TGTGCCAGTAGTATCAGCTCCTACAATGAGCAGTTCTTC.